This TCR beta chain was captured in a study of T cells in Graves' hyperthyroidism and ophthalmopathy. Study-wide findings and caveats: Blood also carried most thyroid clonotypes expanded above 0.001.

Concerning this clonotype itself: Its antigen is not known.

Calling Graves' hyperthyroidism stable meant ophthalmopathy did not progress within 18 months. Newly diagnosed hyperthyroidism, duration under 2 months, in patients aged 18 to 65. The investigators amplified TCR beta CDR3 regions from RNA transcripts. A set of HTBI primers served as the primers for a first-round RT-PCR of the TCR CDR3. Via MiXCR, TCRdb re-called the multiplex PCR reads, giving one row per CDR3 protein. The sample has about 540,000 distinct CDR3 sequences, about 43% seen once. CDR1 SNHLY and CDR2 FYNNEI come from the germline V gene. This CDR3 region has 15 residues. V lost 6 bases, J lost 7 bases, and 9 bases stayed unmatched.

The source of this sequence is a young woman with Graves' hyperthyroidism. What was sequenced was peripheral blood or thyroid tissue (not recorded which). The chain uses TRBV2 and TRBJ1-5, with 10 bases fitting TRBD1. The CDR3 here is CASSQEDRGTQPQHF. The CDR3 coding sequence is TGTGCCAGCAGCCAAGAGGACAGGGGGACCCAGCCCCAGCATTTT.